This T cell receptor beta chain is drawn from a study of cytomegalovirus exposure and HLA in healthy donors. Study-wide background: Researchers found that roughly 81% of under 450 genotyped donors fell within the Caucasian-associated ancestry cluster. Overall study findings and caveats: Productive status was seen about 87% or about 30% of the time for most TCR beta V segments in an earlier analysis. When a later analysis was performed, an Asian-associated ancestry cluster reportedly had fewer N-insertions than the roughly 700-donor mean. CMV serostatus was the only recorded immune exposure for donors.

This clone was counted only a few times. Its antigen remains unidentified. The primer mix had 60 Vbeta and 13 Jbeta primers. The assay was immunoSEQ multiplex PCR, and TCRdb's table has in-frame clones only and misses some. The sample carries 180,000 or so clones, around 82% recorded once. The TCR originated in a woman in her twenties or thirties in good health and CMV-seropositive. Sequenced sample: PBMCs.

CDR3 loop: CASSMSVTDQPQHF. CDR3 DNA: TGTGCCAGTAGTATGTCGGTCACCGATCAGCCCCAGCATTTT. The gene calls are TRBV19 and TRBJ1-5; D gene uncertain. Trimming removed 3 bases from V and 5 bases from J, with 11 bases in between. Per the germline V gene, CDR1 is LNHDA and CDR2 is SQIVND (reference sequence). This CDR3 is built from 14 residues.